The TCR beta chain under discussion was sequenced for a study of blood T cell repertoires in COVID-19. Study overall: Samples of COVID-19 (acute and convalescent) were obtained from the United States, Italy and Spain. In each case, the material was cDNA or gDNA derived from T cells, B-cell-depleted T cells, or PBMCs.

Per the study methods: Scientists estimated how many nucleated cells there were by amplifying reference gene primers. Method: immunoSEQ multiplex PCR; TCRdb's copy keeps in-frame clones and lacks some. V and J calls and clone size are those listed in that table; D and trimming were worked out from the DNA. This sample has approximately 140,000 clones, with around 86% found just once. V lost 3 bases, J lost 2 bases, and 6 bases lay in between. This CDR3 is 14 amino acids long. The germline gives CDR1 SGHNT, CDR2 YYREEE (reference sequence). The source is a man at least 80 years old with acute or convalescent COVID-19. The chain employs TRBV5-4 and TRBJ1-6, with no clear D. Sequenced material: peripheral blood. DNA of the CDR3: TGTGCCAGCAGCTCCCGGGCCTATAATTCACCCCTCCACTTT. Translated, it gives CASSSRAYNSPLHF.